This TCR beta chain appears in the sequencing data of a study of long-term antiretroviral therapy in people with HIV. An immunoSEQ assay, version v3.0, was performed at survey level. Produced via immunoSEQ multiplex PCR; TCRdb's table is partial and in-frame only. Among fewer than 30,000 clones, approximately 80% were seen once, and the ten largest hold more than 8%. The CDR3 sequence is 16 residues long. V gave up 5 bases and J gave up 8 bases, with 21 bases separating them. CDR1 and CDR2 (germline): SGHTA, FQGNSA. Study-level points and caveats: Data on ART adherence, viral resistance or therapy changes were unavailable.

In regard to this clone: Its antigen is currently unknown.

The chain employs TRBV7-2 and TRBJ1-4; a possible D gene is TRBD1 (5 bases). This receptor was identified in a young man with HIV. The sequencing used unsorted PBMCs, collected 2.7 to 2.9 years after starting antiretroviral therapy. This chain's CDR3 is CASSPGGGALSEKLFF. CDR3 in DNA: TGTGCCAGCAGCCCCGGGGGAGGGGCGCTAAGCGAAAAACTGTTTTTT. Filled out from reference TRBV7-2 and TRBJ1-4, the complete variable domain reads GAGVSQSPSNKVTEKGKDVELRCDPISGHTALYWYRQSLGQGLEFLIYFQGNSAPDKSGLPSDRFSAERTGGSVSTLTIQRTQQEDSAVYLCASSPGGGALSEKLFFGSGTQLSVL.